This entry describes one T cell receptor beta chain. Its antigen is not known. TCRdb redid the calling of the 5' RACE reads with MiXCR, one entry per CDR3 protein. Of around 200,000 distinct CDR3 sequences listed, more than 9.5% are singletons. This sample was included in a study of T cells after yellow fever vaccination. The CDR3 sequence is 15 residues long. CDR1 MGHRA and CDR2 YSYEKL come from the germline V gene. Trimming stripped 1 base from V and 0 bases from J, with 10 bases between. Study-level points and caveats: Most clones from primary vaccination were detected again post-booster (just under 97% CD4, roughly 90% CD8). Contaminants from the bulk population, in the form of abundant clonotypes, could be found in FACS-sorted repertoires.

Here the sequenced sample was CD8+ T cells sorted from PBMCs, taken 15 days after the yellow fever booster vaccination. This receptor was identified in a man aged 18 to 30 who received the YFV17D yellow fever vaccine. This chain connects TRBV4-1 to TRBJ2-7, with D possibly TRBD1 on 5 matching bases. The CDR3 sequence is CASSQVQGVSYEQYF. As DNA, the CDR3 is TGCGCCAGCAGCCAAGTACAAGGGGTCTCCTACGAGCAGTACTTC.